One and the same sample provided the 23 T cell receptor beta chains below, sequenced in a study of CD8+CD57+ T cells in acquired aplastic anemia. Template material for TCR beta VDJ and CDR3 profiling consisted of genomic DNA. TCRdb ran MiXCR on the reads and lists one entry per CDR3 protein. This table holds just over 450,000 distinct CDR3 sequences, around 32% found once. Sequenced patients had shown CD8+CD57+ cell expansion by flow cytometry. The sample taken for sequencing was sorted CD4+, CD8+, or CD8+CD57+ T cells (not recorded which) from PBMCs. These receptors all stem from a human donor with aplastic anemia.

The J gene is TRBJ1-6, the V gene TRBV19, with TRBD1 matching 8 bases. Germline V gene lookup returns CDR1 LNHDA and CDR2 SQIVND (reference sequence). V was clipped by 5 bases and J by 5 bases; unmatched bases: 2. The CDR3 spans 14 residues. CDR3 in amino acids: CASSVTGDNSPLHF. The CDR3 nucleotides are TGTGCCAGTAGTGTGACAGGGGATAATTCACCCCTCCACTTT.

This clonotype was detected only a few times. The J gene is TRBJ1-2, the V gene TRBV29-1; 7 bases are a match to TRBD1. CDR3 length: 13 residues. CDR1 and CDR2 (germline): SQVTM, ANQGSEA. V lost 8 bases, J lost 5 bases, and 11 bases stayed unmatched. CDR3 sequence reads: CSLAPGQFYGYTF. The CDR3 DNA follows: TGCAGCTTGGCCCCGGGACAGTTTTATGGCTACACCTTC.

The chain recombines TRBV6-5 with TRBJ1-5; the match to TRBD1 covers 8 bases. Germline loops: CDR1 MNHEY, CDR2 SVGAGI. V trimming: 4 bases; J trimming: 5 bases; junction bases outside the gene matches: 4. The CDR3 covers 14 residues. CDR3 DNA: TGTGCCAGCAGTTCCGGGACAGGCCATCAGCCCCAGCATTTT. It translates to CASSSGTGHQPQHF.

The rearrangement uses TRBV25-1 and TRBJ1-6, with TRBD1 matching 8 bases. There are 18 residues in the CDR3. Germline V gene lookup returns CDR1 MGHDK and CDR2 SYGVNS. Germline trimming cut 3 bases from V and 12 bases from J; bases unmatched to any gene: 19. The CDR3 reads CASSEDRTGQHIRLPLHF. CDR3 nucleotides: TGTGCCAGCAGTGAGGACCGGACAGGGCAGCATATCAGGTTACCCCTCCACTTT.

This chain uses TRBV11-2 with TRBJ2-7; TRBD1 or TRBD2 may be the D gene (5 bases each). The germline V gene has CDR1 SGHAT and CDR2 FQNNGV. This CDR3 contains 15 residues. Deletions cut 4 bases from V and 4 bases from J, with 17 bases between. The CDR3 here is CASSWGPSSQYEQYF. The DNA of the CDR3 is TGTGCCAGCAGCTGGGGACCTTCTAGCCAATACGAGCAGTACTTC. The entire variable domain, with the rest obtained from reference TRBV11-2 and TRBJ2-7, is as follows: EAGVAQSPRYKIIEKRQSVAFWCNPISGHATLYWYQQILGQGPKLLIQFQNNGVVDDSQLPKDRFSAERLKGVDSTLKIQPAKLEDSAVYLCASSWGPSSQYEQYFGPGTRLTVT.

This clonotype has at least ten counts. The rearrangement joins TRBV2 to TRBJ1-5; 8 bases line up with TRBD1. This CDR3 contains 14 residues. The V and J ends lost 4 bases and 3 bases, in that order; junction bases with no gene match: 2. Germline values: CDR1 SNHLY, CDR2 FYNNEI. CDR3: CASSGDRNNQPQHF. The CDR3 DNA sequence: TGTGCCAGCAGTGGGGACAGGAACAATCAGCCCCAGCATTTT.

This clonotype was counted many times. The rearrangement uses TRBV5-1 and TRBJ1-5; D is unclear. V lost 0 bases to trimming and J lost 6 bases, with 13 bases between them. The CDR3 sequence is 15 residues long. Germline V gene data show CDR1 as SGHRS and CDR2 as YFSETQ. DNA of the CDR3: TGCGCCAGCAGCTTGGAAGGAGGGCAAGGTCAGCCCCAGCATTTT. This encodes CASSLEGGQGQPQHF. The full variable domain, in which reference TRBV5-1 and TRBJ1-5 provide the parts outside the CDR3, is KAGVTQTPRYLIKTRGQQVTLSCSPISGHRSVSWYQQTPGQGLQFLFEYFSETQRNKGNFPGRFSGRQFSNSRSEMNVSTLELGDSALYLCASSLEGGQGQPQHFGDGTRLSIL.

The chain has TRBV3-1 and TRBJ2-2; 10 bases match TRBD2. Germline loops: CDR1 LGHDT, CDR2 YNNKEL (reference sequence). V trimming: 5 bases; J trimming: 7 bases; junction bases outside the gene matches: 16. This CDR3 is built from 18 residues. For the CDR3, the DNA is TGTGCCAGCAGCGGGGCCCGAGAGCGGGGGGGCCAGATCGGGGAGCTGTTTTTT. This translates into CASSGARERGGQIGELFF.

The CDR3 nucleotides read TGTGCCAGCCTCTTTACACGTAGAGGAACTGAAGCTTTCTTT. This translates into CASLFTRRGTEAFF. V and J are TRBV10-3 and TRBJ1-1; D gene unclear. This CDR3 is built from 14 residues. Per germline, CDR1 ENHRY and CDR2 SYGVKD. Between the trimmed V and J ends, which lost 10 bases and 5 bases, there was a span of 20 bases.

This clonotype was found a few times. The V call is TRBV9, the J call TRBJ2-7, with D tentatively TRBD1 or TRBD2 (5 bases each). Germline CDR1 SGDLS, CDR2 YYNGEE. The CDR3 is made up of 15 amino acids. Trimming shortened V by 0 bases and J by 5 bases, and 15 bases separated the two germline ends. CDR3 in amino acids: CASSVGSGARDEQYF. CDR3 sequence (DNA): TGTGCCAGCAGCGTAGGATCCGGGGCGAGGGACGAGCAGTACTTC.

This clonotype appeared many times. The J gene is TRBJ2-7, the V gene TRBV2; no firm D call. Trimming shortened V by 6 bases and J by 2 bases, and 14 bases separated the two germline ends. Germline CDR1 reads SNHLY; CDR2 reads FYNNEI. The CDR3 is made up of 14 amino acids. Here the CDR3 DNA reads TGTGCCAGCAGGCTGGGCGCCGGACCCTACGAGCAGTACTTC. Protein product: CASRLGAGPYEQYF.

This clonotype was detected many times. This chain connects TRBV7-2 to TRBJ2-7, with 7 bases aligning to TRBD1. This CDR3 has 13 amino acids. The germline CDR1 and CDR2 sequences are SGHTA and FQGNSA. With V trimmed by 3 bases and J by 5 bases, 4 bases remained unmatched. The CDR3 DNA follows: TGTGCCAGCAGCTTCGCACAGGGGAACGAGCAGTACTTC. Translated, it gives CASSFAQGNEQYF.

The chain carries TRBV12-3 or TRBV12-4 and TRBJ1-3, with 8 bases fitting TRBD1. The CDR3 covers 15 residues. The V gene end was trimmed by 6 bases and the J gene end by 0 bases; junction bases not matched to a gene: 4. The CDR3 DNA sequence: TGTGCCAGCAGGGACGACAGGGGCTCTGGAAACACCATATATTTT. Its protein product is CASRDDRGSGNTIYF.

The V and J genes are TRBV10-2 and TRBJ1-2; a possible D gene is TRBD1 (6 bases). In germline, CDR1 is WSHSY, CDR2 SAAADI. The length of the CDR3 is 14 residues. Deletions cut 2 bases from V and 7 bases from J, with 14 bases between. CDR3 bases: TGCGCCAGCAGTGAGAAGGGGGTGGGCCGTGGCTACACCTTC. The encoded protein is CASSEKGVGRGYTF.

J is TRBJ1-3 and V is TRBV7-9; TRBD1 matches at 7 bases. The CDR3 runs 13 residues. Germline-derived CDR1 and CDR2 are SEHNR and FQNEAQ (reference sequence). V was pared by 7 bases and J by 4 bases, with 4 bases of the junction left unmatched. CDR3 residues: CASKQGEGNTIYF. DNA of the CDR3: TGTGCCAGCAAGCAGGGGGAAGGAAACACCATATATTTT.

Ten or more counts support this clonotype. The rearrangement links TRBV14 to TRBJ1-2; 8 nucleotides match TRBD1. Germline V gives CDR1 SGHDN, CDR2 FVKESK. With 3 bases clipped from V and 8 bases from J, the junction kept 5 bases outside the gene matches. The CDR3 extends over 13 amino acids. Here the CDR3 reads CASSHRGHRGYTF. The DNA of the CDR3 is TGTGCCAGCAGCCACAGGGGGCATAGGGGCTACACCTTC.

Only a few counts were recorded for this clonotype. The DNA for the CDR3 is TGTGCCAGCAGTCCGAGGGGCCTAGCGGGAGCTTACAATGAGCAGTTCTTC. Translation: CASSPRGLAGAYNEQFF. The chain carries TRBV7-9 and TRBJ2-1; 10 bases agree with TRBD2. V shed 6 bases, J shed 4 bases, and the junction held 12 bases outside the gene matches. The CDR3 is 17 amino acids. Germline-derived CDR1 and CDR2 are SEHNR and FQNEAQ (reference sequence).

The sample holds many counts of this clonotype. The rearrangement uses TRBV19 and TRBJ1-1; 7 bases agree with TRBD1. Germline lookup yields CDR1 LNHDA and CDR2 SQIVND (reference sequence). The junction had 7 bases not matched to a gene; V was cut back by 2 bases and J by 4 bases. This CDR3 spans 15 amino acids. CDR3 in amino acids: CASSIRIQGGTEAFF. CDR3 DNA sequence: TGTGCCAGTAGTATAAGGATCCAGGGGGGCACTGAAGCTTTCTTT.

This clonotype was recorded many times. The rearrangement links TRBV2 to TRBJ2-5; 7 positions agree with TRBD2. This CDR3 region has 13 residues. Germline trimming cut 4 bases from V and 9 bases from J; bases unmatched to any gene: 8. CDR1 and CDR2 from the germline V gene are SNHLY and FYNNEI. CDR3: CASSVPGGRAQYF. CDR3 in DNA: TGTGCCAGCAGTGTTCCGGGAGGCAGGGCCCAGTACTTC.

V usage is TRBV15 and J usage is TRBJ2-3; D possibly corresponds to TRBD1 (5 bases). The V and J ends lost 9 bases and 8 bases respectively, with 15 bases between them. Per germline, CDR1 LNHNV and CDR2 YYDKDF (reference sequence). The CDR3 has 12 amino acids. The CDR3 region is CATRPTEGTQYF. DNA for the CDR3: TGTGCCACACGACCGACAGAAGGTACGCAGTATTTT. Full variable domain (rest looked up from reference TRBV15 and TRBJ2-3): DAMVIQNPRYQVTQFGKPVTLSCSQTLNHNVMYWYQQKSSQAPKLLFHYYDKDFNNEADTPDNFQSRRPNTSFCFLDIRSPGLGDTAMYLCATRPTEGTQYFGPGTRLTVL.

The chain carries TRBV5-4 and TRBJ1-2, with D unclear. Trimming stripped 6 bases from V and 0 bases from J, with 15 bases between. Germline CDR1 reads SGHNT; CDR2 reads YYREEE (reference sequence). This CDR3 contains 15 residues. CDR3 nucleotides: TGTGCCAGCAAAGAGGGCCAGTCGACTAACTATGGCTACACCTTC. It specifies CASKEGQSTNYGYTF.

Notes on this clonotype: The CDR3 end shows no conserved phenylalanine or tryptophan, and so a read error is likely. CDR3 in amino acids: CASSLVIGSYEQYL. In DNA, the CDR3 is TGTGCCAGCAGTTTAGTCATCGGCTCCTACGAGCAGTACCTC. The chain employs TRBV12-3 or TRBV12-4 and TRBJ2-7; D unclear. The CDR3 contains 14 residues. V dropped 1 base and J dropped 0 bases, with 7 bases sitting between them.

This chain connects TRBV7-2 to TRBJ2-7; D remains ambiguous. The CDR3 has 10 residues. Germline CDR1 reads SGHTA; CDR2 reads FQGNSA. The V and J ends lost 6 bases and 6 bases respectively, with 6 bases between them. For the CDR3, the DNA is TGTGCCAGCAGTCCTCGCGAGCAGTACTTC. Protein: CASSPREQYF.